This T cell receptor (beta chain) comes out of a study of T cells in localized non-small cell lung cancer. Germline V gene data show CDR1 as LNHDA and CDR2 as SQIVND (reference sequence). Trimming took 4 bases from V and 2 from J; bases not matched to a gene: 2. The length of the CDR3 is 13 residues. Details on this clone: Antigen: not known.

Some clones are missing from TCRdb's copy, which holds only in-frame ones; the method was immunoSEQ multiplex PCR. The sample carries tens of thousands of clones, around 81% recorded once. Regarding the study as a whole: It remains possible that heterogeneity exists, since only one tumor region was sequenced. Clonality peaked in uninvolved adjacent lung rather than tumor. A median of about 54 of the top 100 tumor clones appeared in adjacent lung, which was paired and uninvolved. Higher T cell density in the blood was associated with longer overall survival, whereas higher adjacent-lung clonality associated with shorter survival.

The receptor's source is a female donor aged 60 or older with stage II squamous cell lung carcinoma. The source material was peripheral blood, sampled before any cancer treatment. The V call is TRBV19, the J call TRBJ2-7, with TRBD1 matching 7 bases. CDR3: CASSTTGAYEQYF. DNA for the CDR3: TGTGCCAGTAGTACAACAGGGGCCTACGAGCAGTACTTC.